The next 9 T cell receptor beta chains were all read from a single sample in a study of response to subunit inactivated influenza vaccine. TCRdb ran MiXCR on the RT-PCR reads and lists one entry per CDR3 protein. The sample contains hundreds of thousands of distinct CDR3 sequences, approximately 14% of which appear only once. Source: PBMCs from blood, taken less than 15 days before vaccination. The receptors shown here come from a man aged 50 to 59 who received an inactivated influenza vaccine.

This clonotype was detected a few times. CDR3 sequence (DNA): TGTGCCAGCAGCACATGGACAGGGGGCTCCTACGAGCAGTACTTC. Protein: CASSTWTGGSYEQYF. V usage is TRBV7-9 and J usage is TRBJ2-7; 10 nucleotides agree with TRBD1. With 5 bases clipped from V and 0 bases from J, the junction kept 4 bases outside the gene matches. Germline V lookup: CDR1 SEHNR, CDR2 FQNEAQ (reference sequence). CDR3 length: 15 amino acids.

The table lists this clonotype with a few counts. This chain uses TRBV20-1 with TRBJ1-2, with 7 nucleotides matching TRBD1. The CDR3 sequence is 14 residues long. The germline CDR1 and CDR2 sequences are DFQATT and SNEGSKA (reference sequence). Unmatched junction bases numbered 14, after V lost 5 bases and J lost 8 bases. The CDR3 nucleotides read TGCAGTGCTTCCGGGACAGACACTTCTATGGGCTACACCTTC. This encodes CSASGTDTSMGYTF.

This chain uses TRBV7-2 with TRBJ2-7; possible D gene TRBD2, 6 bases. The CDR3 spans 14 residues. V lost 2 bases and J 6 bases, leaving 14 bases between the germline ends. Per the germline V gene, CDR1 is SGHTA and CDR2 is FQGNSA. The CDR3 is CASSLHGGAVEQYF. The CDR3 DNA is TGTGCCAGCAGCTTACACGGCGGGGCGGTCGAGCAGTACTTC.

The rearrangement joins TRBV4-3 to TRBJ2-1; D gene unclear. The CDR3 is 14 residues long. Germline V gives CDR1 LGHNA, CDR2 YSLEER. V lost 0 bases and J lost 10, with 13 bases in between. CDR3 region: CASSQDGRVGEQFF. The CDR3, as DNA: TGCGCCAGCAGCCAAGATGGTAGGGTCGGGGAGCAGTTCTTC.

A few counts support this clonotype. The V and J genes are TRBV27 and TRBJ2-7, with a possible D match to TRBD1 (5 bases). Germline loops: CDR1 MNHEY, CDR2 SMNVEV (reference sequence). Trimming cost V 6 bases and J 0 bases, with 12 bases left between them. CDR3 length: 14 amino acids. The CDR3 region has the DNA TGTGCCAGCAGAGCAGGGCTATTCTCCTACGAGCAGTACTTC. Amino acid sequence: CASRAGLFSYEQYF.

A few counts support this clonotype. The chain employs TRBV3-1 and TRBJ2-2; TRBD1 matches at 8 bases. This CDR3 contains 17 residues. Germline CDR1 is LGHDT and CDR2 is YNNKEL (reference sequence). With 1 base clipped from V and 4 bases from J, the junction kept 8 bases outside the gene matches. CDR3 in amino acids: CASSQGPPTGATGELFF. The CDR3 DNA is TGTGCCAGCAGCCAAGGACCCCCGACAGGGGCCACCGGGGAGCTGTTTTTT.

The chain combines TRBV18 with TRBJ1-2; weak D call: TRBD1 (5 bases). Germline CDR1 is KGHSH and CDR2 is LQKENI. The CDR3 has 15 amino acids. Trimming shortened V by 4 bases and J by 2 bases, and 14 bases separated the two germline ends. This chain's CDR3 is CASSRGTDSNYGYTF. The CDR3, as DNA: TGTGCCAGCTCACGTGGGACGGATTCGAACTATGGCTACACCTTC.

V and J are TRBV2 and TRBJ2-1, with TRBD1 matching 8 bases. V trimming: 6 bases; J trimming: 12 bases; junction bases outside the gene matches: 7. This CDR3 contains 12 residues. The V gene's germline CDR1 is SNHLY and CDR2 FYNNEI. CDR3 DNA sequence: TGTGCCAGCAGGGCCGTCAGGGGGCGGCAGTTCTTC. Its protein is CASRAVRGRQFF.

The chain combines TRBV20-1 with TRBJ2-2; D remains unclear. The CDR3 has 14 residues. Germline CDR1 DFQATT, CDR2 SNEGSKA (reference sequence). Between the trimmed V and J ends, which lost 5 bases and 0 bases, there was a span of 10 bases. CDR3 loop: CSALDTANTGELFF. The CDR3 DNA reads TGCAGTGCTTTAGACACAGCGAACACCGGGGAGCTGTTTTTT.